Below are 27 T cell receptor beta chains sequenced from a single sample in a study of PD-L1 blockade in urothelial cancer. This table comes from immunoSEQ multiplex PCR, and its TCRdb copy is limited to in-frame clones, with some not included. Of 45,000 to 50,000 clones listed, about 91% are singletons. The sample was PBMCs, taken around atezolizumab (anti-PD-L1) treatment. All receptors derive from a man older than 75 with urothelial cancer.

This chain joins TRBV11-2 and TRBJ2-7, with 10 bases identical to TRBD1. Germline CDR1 and CDR2: SGHAT and FQNNGV. This CDR3 contains 15 residues. After removal of 6 bases from V and 5 bases from J, the junction contained 10 bases not matched to a gene. CDR3 region: CASRVNRDRGHEQYF. As DNA, the CDR3 is TGTGCCAGCAGAGTTAATCGGGACAGGGGCCACGAGCAGTACTTC.

The gene calls are TRBV18 and TRBJ2-1; 7 positions agree with TRBD1. The CDR3 runs to 14 residues. J gave up 4 bases and V 4 bases, and 4 bases lay outside the gene matches. Germline V gene data show CDR1 as KGHSH and CDR2 as LQKENI. CDR3 sequence (DNA): TGTGCCAGCTCACAAGGGACAGATTACAATGAGCAGTTCTTC. Protein: CASSQGTDYNEQFF.

CDR3 DNA sequence: TGTGCCAGCAGTTACGGACTAGCGGGAGCATCCGGGGAGCTGTTTTTT. Translated, it gives CASSYGLAGASGELFF. The chain joins TRBV6-5 to TRBJ2-2; 13 positions agree with TRBD2. CDR1 is MNHEY and CDR2 is SVGAGI in the germline V gene. Losses at the gene ends were 2 bases for V and 6 bases for J; bases not matched to a gene: 3. The CDR3 contains 16 residues.

This clone has more than one count but fewer than ten. This chain uses TRBV6-5 with TRBJ2-2; unclear D gene. The V gene lost 8 bases and the J gene lost 0 bases, with 7 bases spanning the gap. The germline V gene has CDR1 MNHEY and CDR2 SVGAGI. The CDR3 totals 13 residues. CDR3 nucleotide sequence: TGTGCCAGCTGGGCTTCGAACACCGGGGAGCTGTTTTTT. This encodes CASWASNTGELFF.

The rearrangement uses TRBV21-1 and TRBJ2-3; no DNA check was done on the table's D call, TRBD2. TRBV21-1 represents a pseudogene. This CDR3 has 15 residues. The CDR3 sequence: CASSKPRGGTDTQYF. The CDR3 DNA reads TGTGCCAGCAGCAAACCTCGCGGAGGCACAGATACGCAGTATTTT.

The chain has TRBV25-1 and TRBJ2-3; the D gene is possibly TRBD2 (6 bases). This CDR3 is 15 amino acids long. Germline V gives CDR1 MGHDK, CDR2 SYGVNS. Trimming shortened V by 6 bases and J by 4 bases, and 17 bases separated the two germline ends. CDR3 nucleotide sequence: TGTGCCAGCAGGCCCAGCGGGCCACGCCCAGATACGCAGTATTTT. This encodes CASRPSGPRPDTQYF.

This clone was seen only once. This sequence joins TRBV29-1 and TRBJ2-2, with 9 bases identical to TRBD1. The CDR3 covers 13 residues. The germline V gene has CDR1 SQVTM and CDR2 ANQGSEA. The J segment lost 6 bases and the V segment lost 7 bases, leaving 6 bases of the junction unmatched. DNA of the CDR3: TGCAGCGCTCGGGACAGGGACCCCGGGGAGCTGTTTTTT. It codes for CSARDRDPGELFF.

This clone was counted a single time. This chain joins TRBV15 and TRBJ1-5, with D unresolved. This CDR3 comprises 19 residues. CDR1 is LNHNV and CDR2 is YYDKDF in the germline V gene (reference sequence). V shed 4 bases and J shed 1 base, with 23 bases lying between them. CDR3 coding DNA: TGTGCCACCAGCACCGAAAGCCCAACTGCGGCGTGGAGCAATCAGCCCCAGCATTTT. It is translated as CATSTESPTAAWSNQPQHF.

The J gene is TRBJ1-4, the V gene TRBV7-9; D ambiguous. Trimming cost V 4 bases and J 3 bases, with 12 bases left between them. This CDR3 is 15 amino acids long. The germline gives CDR1 SEHNR, CDR2 FQNEAQ (reference sequence). The CDR3 reads CASSSWEDPNEKLFF. As DNA, the CDR3 is TGTGCCAGCAGCTCATGGGAGGACCCTAATGAAAAACTGTTTTTT.

The chain carries TRBV19 and TRBJ1-5; TRBD1 aligns across 8 bases. There are 16 residues in the CDR3. The V segment lost 6 bases and the J segment 1 base; nucleotides outside the gene matches: 8. Germline V gives CDR1 LNHDA, CDR2 SQIVND (reference sequence). The CDR3 coding sequence is TGTGCCAGTAGGGTAACAGGGGGGGGGAGCAATCAGCCCCAGCATTTT. Protein product: CASRVTGGGSNQPQHF.

This clone was detected a few times. This chain joins TRBV29-1 and TRBJ2-2; a weak D match, TRBD1 (6 bases). The CDR3 has 13 residues. Between the trimmed V and J ends, which lost 4 bases and 4 bases, there was a span of 10 bases. The germline V gene has CDR1 SQVTM and CDR2 ANQGSEA. Here the CDR3 DNA reads TGCAGCGTTGGCAGGGGCGGCACCGGGGAGCTGTTTTTT. Its translation is CSVGRGGTGELFF.

On this clone: Other DNA sequences from this sample encode an identical CDR3 as well. The chain has TRBV9 and TRBJ2-2; TRBD2 matches at 7 bases. Germline assignment: CDR1 SGDLS and CDR2 YYNGEE. The V gene end was trimmed by 0 bases and the J gene end by 5 bases; junction bases not matched to a gene: 4. The CDR3 covers 15 residues. CDR3 region: CASSVGGGGTGELFF. CDR3 nucleotide sequence: TGTGCCAGCAGCGTAGGGGGGGGAGGGACCGGGGAGCTGTTTTTT.

The chain joins TRBV21-1 to TRBJ1-2. TRBV21-1 is shown as a pseudogene. This CDR3 spans 13 amino acids. CDR3 amino acids: CASSPTGGYGYTF. In nucleotides, the CDR3 is TGTGCCAGCAGCCCTACCGGGGGATATGGCTACACCTTC.

The chain carries TRBV4-1 and TRBJ2-3, with TRBD2 as a possible D gene (5 bases). Germline CDR1 is MGHRA and CDR2 is YSYEKL. With 2 bases removed from V and 4 bases from J, the gap between germline ends came to 10 bases. CDR3 length: 14 residues. CDR3 loop: CASSQLTSSDTQYF. CDR3 DNA sequence: TGCGCCAGCAGCCAACTTACTAGTTCAGATACGCAGTATTTT.

This clone occurred once. The V gene is TRBV6-5, the J gene TRBJ1-2, with D possibly being TRBD1 (6 bases). In germline, CDR1 is MNHEY, CDR2 SVGAGI. V shed 5 bases and J shed 8 bases, with 9 bases lying between them. The CDR3 loop spans 11 amino acids. The CDR3 nucleotides read TGTGCCAGCAGTCGAGGGGGAGGCTACACCTTC. This sequence encodes CASSRGGGYTF.

V and J are TRBV6-5 and TRBJ1-5; TRBD1 might be the D (5 bases). The germline CDR1 and CDR2 sequences are MNHEY and SVGAGI. The CDR3 loop spans 15 amino acids. V was trimmed by 8 bases and J by 3 bases, leaving 17 bases between them. CDR3 coding DNA: TGTGCCAGCCGGCCCCCGGGGGGGATCAATCAGCCCCAGCATTTT. The encoded protein is CASRPPGGINQPQHF.

V gene TRBV7-2 combines with J gene TRBJ1-2, with a weak D call TRBD1 (6 bases). This CDR3 spans 15 amino acids. V lost 5 bases, J lost 0 bases, and 13 bases lay in between. CDR1 is SGHTA and CDR2 is FQGNSA in the germline V gene. The CDR3 is CASSQTDRSNYGYTF. CDR3 bases: TGTGCCAGCAGCCAAACCGACAGGTCTAACTATGGCTACACCTTC.

In its sample, this clone was seen once. The chain has TRBV4-2 and TRBJ2-1; D may be TRBD2 (6 bases). Trimming shortened V by 5 bases and J by 3 bases, and 17 bases separated the two germline ends. This CDR3 contains 16 residues. CDR1 LGHNA and CDR2 YNFKEQ come from the germline V gene. The CDR3 nucleotides read TGTGCCAGCAGCTTGGCCGGAGGGGCTGTCTACAATGAGCAGTTCTTC. Encoded protein: CASSLAGGAVYNEQFF.

The V and J genes are TRBV25-1 and TRBJ2-3; 10 nucleotides align to TRBD2. With V trimmed by 6 bases and J by 2 bases, 11 bases remained unmatched. The CDR3 has 17 amino acids. Germline CDR1 is MGHDK and CDR2 is SYGVNS. CDR3 sequence reads: CASSDSLAGEATDTQYF. DNA of the CDR3: TGTGCCAGCAGCGATTCTCTAGCGGGAGAGGCCACAGATACGCAGTATTTT.

In this sample, this clone turned up once. The chain employs TRBV10-2 and TRBJ2-2; possible D gene TRBD2, 5 bases. The germline V gene encodes CDR1 WSHSY and CDR2 SAAADI. There are 15 residues in the CDR3. Trimming cost V 5 bases and J 3 bases, with 13 bases left between them. The CDR3 DNA is TGCGCCAGCAGTAGCGGCGGGCACTACACCGGGGAGCTGTTTTTT. It codes for CASSSGGHYTGELFF.

The chain recombines TRBV19 with TRBJ1-5, with D possibly matching TRBD1 (5 bases). The germline V gene has CDR1 LNHDA and CDR2 SQIVND (reference sequence). CDR3 length equals 17 residues. Trimming pared 3 bases from V and 0 bases from J, leaving 15 bases between. DNA of the CDR3: TGTGCCAGTAGTATGTTAGGGGATTTTTATAGCAATCAGCCCCAGCATTTT. It specifies CASSMLGDFYSNQPQHF.

V gene TRBV9 combines with J gene TRBJ1-2, with a weak D call TRBD1 (6 bases). This CDR3 has 16 amino acids. V was pared by 6 bases and J by 3 bases, with 21 bases between. Looked up from germline, CDR1 is SGDLS and CDR2 is YYNGEE. The CDR3 spells CASTLRPDRSDYGYTF. CDR3 bases: TGTGCCAGCACCCTCCGCCCCGACAGGAGCGACTATGGCTACACCTTC.

CDR3 in amino acids: CASSVSTSGAQETQYF. The CDR3 DNA is TGTGCCAGCAGTGTAAGCACTAGCGGTGCACAAGAGACCCAGTACTTC. The chain uses TRBV28 and TRBJ2-5; TRBD2 aligns across 8 bases. Unmatched junction bases numbered 10, after V lost 5 bases and J lost 2 bases. CDR3 length: 16 amino acids. Per germline, CDR1 MDHEN and CDR2 SYDVKM.

The chain uses TRBV9 and TRBJ2-5, with D unclear. The germline gives CDR1 SGDLS, CDR2 YYNGEE. The CDR3 covers 12 residues. Trimming removed 4 bases at V and 4 bases at J, with 8 bases between. CDR3 bases: TGTGCCAGCAGCCGCTCGGGAGAGACCCAGTACTTC. This translates into CASSRSGETQYF.

The chain couples TRBV5-1 to TRBJ1-1; D might be TRBD1 (6 bases). In germline, CDR1 is SGHRS, CDR2 YFSETQ. V dropped 2 bases and J dropped 5 bases, with 13 bases sitting between them. This CDR3 has 14 amino acids. CDR3 in DNA: TGCGCCAGCAGCTTACAGGGATCCGGGACTGAAGCTTTCTTT. Protein sequence: CASSLQGSGTEAFF.

This CDR3 is CASSVAGGTYNEQFF. CDR3 bases: TGTGCCAGCAGCGTAGCTGGGGGCACCTACAATGAGCAGTTCTTC. The V call is TRBV9, the J call TRBJ2-1; D perhaps matches TRBD1 (6 bases). V was cut by 0 bases and J by 2 bases, with 9 bases left in between. This CDR3 contains 15 residues. Looked up from germline, CDR1 is SGDLS and CDR2 is YYNGEE.

V usage is TRBV28 and J usage is TRBJ1-3; no clear D gene. Germline CDR1 is MDHEN and CDR2 is SYDVKM. This CDR3 comprises 14 residues. V was pared by 5 bases and J by 1 base, with 9 bases between. CDR3 region: CASSAAGSGNTIYF. The CDR3 nucleotides read TGTGCCAGCAGTGCCGCCGGGTCTGGAAACACCATATATTTT.